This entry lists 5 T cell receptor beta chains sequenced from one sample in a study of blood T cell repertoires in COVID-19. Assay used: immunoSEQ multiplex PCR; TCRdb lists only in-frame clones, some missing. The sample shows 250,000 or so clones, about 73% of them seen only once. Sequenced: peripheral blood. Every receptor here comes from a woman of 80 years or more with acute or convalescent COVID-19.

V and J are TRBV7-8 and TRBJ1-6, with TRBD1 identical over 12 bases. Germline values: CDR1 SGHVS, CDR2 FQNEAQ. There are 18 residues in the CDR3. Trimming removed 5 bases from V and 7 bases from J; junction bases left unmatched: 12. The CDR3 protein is CASSLTGTGGGLNSPLHF. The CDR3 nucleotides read TGTGCCAGCAGCCTCACCGGGACAGGGGGCGGGCTGAATTCACCCCTCCACTTT.

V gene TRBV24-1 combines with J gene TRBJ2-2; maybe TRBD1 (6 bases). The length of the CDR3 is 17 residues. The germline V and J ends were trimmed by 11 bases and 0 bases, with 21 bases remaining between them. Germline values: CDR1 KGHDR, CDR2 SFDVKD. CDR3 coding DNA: TGTGCCAGAAAATTTGGACAGCCACCCTCGAACACCGGGGAGCTGTTTTTT. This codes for CARKFGQPPSNTGELFF.

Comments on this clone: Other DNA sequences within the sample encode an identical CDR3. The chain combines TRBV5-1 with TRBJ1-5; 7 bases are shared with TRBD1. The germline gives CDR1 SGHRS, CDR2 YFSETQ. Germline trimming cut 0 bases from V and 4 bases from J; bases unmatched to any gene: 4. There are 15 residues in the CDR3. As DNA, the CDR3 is TGCGCCAGCAGCTTGGCCGGGACAGCAAATCAGCCCCAGCATTTT. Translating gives CASSLAGTANQPQHF.

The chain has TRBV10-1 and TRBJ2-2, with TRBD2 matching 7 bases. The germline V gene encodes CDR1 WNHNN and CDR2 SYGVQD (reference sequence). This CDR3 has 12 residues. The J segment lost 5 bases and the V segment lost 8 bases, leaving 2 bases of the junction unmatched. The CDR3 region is CASGRETGELFF. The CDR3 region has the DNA TGCGCCAGCGGGCGGGAGACCGGGGAGCTGTTTTTT.

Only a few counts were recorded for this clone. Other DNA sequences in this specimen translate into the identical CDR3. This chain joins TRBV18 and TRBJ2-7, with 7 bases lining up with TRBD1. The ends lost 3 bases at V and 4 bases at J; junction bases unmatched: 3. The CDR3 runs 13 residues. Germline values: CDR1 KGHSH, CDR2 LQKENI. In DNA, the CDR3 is TGTGCCAGCTCACCTGACAGGGCGTACGAGCAGTACTTC. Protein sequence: CASSPDRAYEQYF.